This T cell receptor beta chain was sequenced in a study of shared clonotypes between healthy human individuals. Broader study findings: Sharing of clonotypes among donors was expected to vary with sequencing depth.

Of note for this clone: As yet, its antigen is unknown.

Naive CD8 isolation took CD45RO-negative cells positively selected for CCR7 and excluded terminally differentiated effector memory CD45RA+ cells. The CDR3 extends over 17 amino acids. With 0 bases removed from V and 0 bases from J, the gap between germline ends came to 12 bases. Germline V gives CDR1 SGHTA, CDR2 FQGNSA. This table comes from immunoSEQ multiplex PCR, and its TCRdb copy is limited to in-frame clones, with some not included. The repertoire holds around 2.1 million clones, roughly 91% seen once, with 1.5% to 2% in the top ten. Sequencing used naive CD8+ T cells from PBMCs. The chain uses TRBV7-2 and TRBJ1-3; D is perhaps TRBD1 (5 bases). The receptor comes from a man aged 18 to 29 in good health. Some clones in this sample may be carry-over from other donors' samples. The CDR3 loop reads CASSLAWDYVSGNTIYF. CDR3 in DNA: TGTGCCAGCAGCTTAGCCTGGGACTACGTCTCTGGAAACACCATATATTTT.